These 28 T cell receptor beta chains were all obtained from the same sample, sequenced in a study of long-term antiretroviral therapy in people with HIV. The assay, immunoSEQ v3.0, was run at survey level. The data were produced by immunoSEQ multiplex PCR, yet TCRdb's version contains in-frame clones alone and is incomplete. The sample carries about 28,000 clones, roughly 80% recorded once. Material: unsorted PBMCs, obtained 3 years after starting antiretroviral therapy. These receptors all come from a man aged 35 to 55 with HIV.

V gene TRBV29-1 combines with J gene TRBJ2-2; tentatively, D is TRBD1 (6 bases). Germline V gene data show CDR1 as SQVTM and CDR2 as ANQGSEA. The CDR3 extends over 13 amino acids. V dropped 1 base and J dropped 3 bases, with 6 bases sitting between them. The CDR3 bases are TGCAGCGTTGAAGGGACAGACACCGGGGAGCTGTTTTTT. Its translation is CSVEGTDTGELFF.

The rearrangement joins TRBV19 to TRBJ2-7; no definite D call. V lost 4 bases and J lost 1, with 8 bases in between. CDR3 length: 13 amino acids. CDR1 and CDR2 (germline): LNHDA, SQIVND (reference sequence). The CDR3 DNA is TGTGCCAGTAGTAGGAAGGGTTCCTACGAGCAGTACTTC. Its translation is CASSRKGSYEQYF.

The V call is TRBV28, the J call TRBJ1-1, with D hard to call. Germline-derived CDR1 and CDR2 are MDHEN and SYDVKM. V lost 6 bases to trimming and J lost 2 bases, with 40 bases between them. The CDR3 is made up of 23 amino acids. The CDR3 loop reads CASSPTKTLTGSRATDLNTEAFF. The CDR3 DNA reads TGTGCCAGCAGCCCTACAAAAACCTTGACCGGTAGTCGGGCGACGGACTTAAACACTGAAGCTTTCTTT.

This chain links TRBV9 with TRBJ1-2; 8 nucleotides match TRBD1. This CDR3 comprises 12 residues. V gave up 8 bases and J gave up 7 bases; unmatched junction bases: 7. Germline lookup yields CDR1 SGDLS and CDR2 YYNGEE. Here the CDR3 reads CASRTGTAGYTF. CDR3 nucleotide sequence: TGTGCCAGTAGGACAGGGACGGCTGGCTACACCTTC.

V gene TRBV29-1 combines with J gene TRBJ2-3; a weak D match, TRBD2 (6 bases). CDR3 length: 14 amino acids. Germline CDR1 and CDR2: SQVTM and ANQGSEA. Trimming shortened V by 4 bases and J by 0 bases, and 11 bases separated the two germline ends. Written as DNA, the CDR3 is TGCAGCGTTGTGTGGGACTTTAGCACAGATACGCAGTATTTT. It is translated as CSVVWDFSTDTQYF.

The rearrangement uses TRBV2 and TRBJ2-7; D is ambiguous. From germline, CDR1 is SNHLY and CDR2 FYNNEI. The length of the CDR3 is 13 residues. Trimming removed 6 bases at V and 2 bases at J, with 11 bases between. The CDR3 is CASRDLEPYEQYF. CDR3 nucleotides: TGTGCCAGCAGGGACCTTGAACCCTACGAGCAGTACTTC.

This clone was counted only a few times. The chain recombines TRBV30 with TRBJ1-5, with 9 bases aligning to TRBD1. The junction had 1 base not matched to a gene; V was cut back by 2 bases and J by 5 bases. This CDR3 contains 13 residues. The germline V gene encodes CDR1 GTSNPN and CDR2 SVGIG (reference sequence). CDR3 sequence: CAWSRTGDQPQHF. CDR3 coding DNA: TGTGCCTGGAGTAGGACAGGGGATCAGCCCCAGCATTTT.

The gene calls are TRBV6-6 and TRBJ1-5; D is uncertain. The CDR3 consists of 15 residues. V lost 7 bases to trimming and J lost 0 bases, with 13 bases between them. Germline values: CDR1 MNHNY, CDR2 SVGAGI (reference sequence). The CDR3 sequence is CASTPGPYSNQPQHF. DNA for the CDR3: TGTGCCAGCACCCCCGGGCCCTATAGCAATCAGCCCCAGCATTTT.

A few counts support this clone. The V and J genes are TRBV19 and TRBJ1-6; D possibly corresponds to TRBD1 (5 bases). The CDR3 has 13 residues. Between the trimmed V and J ends, which lost 7 bases and 8 bases, there was a span of 12 bases. Germline assignment: CDR1 LNHDA and CDR2 SQIVND (reference sequence). The CDR3 DNA sequence: TGTGCCAGTAACGTCCAGGGTGATTCACCCCTCCACTTT. As protein: CASNVQGDSPLHF.

This clone came up a few times. The chain has TRBV4-3 and TRBJ1-1; weak D call: TRBD1 (6 bases). This CDR3 comprises 13 residues. Deletions cut 0 bases from V and 9 bases from J, with 11 bases between. The V gene's germline CDR1 is LGHNA and CDR2 YSLEER. The CDR3 coding sequence is TGCGCCAGCAGCCAAGATACAGGACAGCAAGCTTTCTTT. Protein: CASSQDTGQQAFF.

The chain has TRBV6-6 and TRBJ1-1; 11 bases are shared with TRBD1. The V and J ends lost 5 bases and 7 bases, in that order; junction bases with no gene match: 9. CDR1 MNHNY and CDR2 SVGAGI come from the germline V gene (reference sequence). This CDR3 has 15 amino acids. In nucleotides, the CDR3 is TGTGCCAGCAGTAATACGGGACAGGGGGTAGGTGAAGCTTTCTTT. This codes for CASSNTGQGVGEAFF.

The CDR3 DNA follows: TGTGCCAGCAGTGGAATAGCGGGAGTTGAGCAGTTCTTC. Translation: CASSGIAGVEQFF. The chain uses TRBV27 and TRBJ2-1, with TRBD2 identical over 9 bases. The CDR3 runs 13 residues. Trimming removed 5 bases from V and 9 bases from J; junction bases left unmatched: 5. CDR1 is MNHEY and CDR2 is SMNVEV in the germline V gene (reference sequence).

The chain uses TRBV7-9 and TRBJ2-3; 8 bases align to TRBD2. Germline V gives CDR1 SEHNR, CDR2 FQNEAQ (reference sequence). V lost 2 bases and J lost 1; bases outside the gene matches: 5. This CDR3 contains 16 residues. Here the CDR3 reads CASSLRTSLGTDTQYF. CDR3 sequence (DNA): TGTGCCAGCAGCTTAAGGACTAGCCTGGGCACAGATACGCAGTATTTT.

This chain uses TRBV5-4 with TRBJ1-4; D might be TRBD1 (5 bases). CDR3 length: 14 amino acids. The ends were cut back, 4 bases at V and 3 bases at J, with 10 bases in the middle. CDR1 and CDR2 from the germline V gene are SGHNT and YYREEE (reference sequence). CDR3 sequence: CASSPGTSNEKLFF. The CDR3 DNA is TGTGCCAGCAGCCCCGGGACTTCTAATGAAAAACTGTTTTTT.

The chain employs TRBV10-3 and TRBJ2-3; D may be TRBD1 (6 bases). The CDR3 spans 13 residues. V lost 11 bases to trimming and J lost 4 bases, with 16 bases between them. Germline V gene data show CDR1 as ENHRY and CDR2 as SYGVKD. The CDR3 protein is CAVKTGRADTQYF. The CDR3 bases are TGTGCCGTCAAGACAGGACGTGCAGATACGCAGTATTTT.

This chain links TRBV5-5 with TRBJ1-2, with D tentatively TRBD1 (6 bases). Trimming shortened V by 2 bases and J by 6 bases, and 14 bases separated the two germline ends. CDR3 size: 14 residues. Germline CDR1 reads SGHKS; CDR2 reads YYEKEE (reference sequence). CDR3 in amino acids: CASSFGQRVDGYTF. CDR3 in DNA: TGTGCCAGCAGCTTTGGACAGAGGGTGGATGGCTACACCTTC.

The chain combines TRBV14 with TRBJ1-2, with D possibly matching TRBD1 (6 bases). The CDR3 consists of 14 residues. Trimming took off 3 bases at V and 4 bases at J, with 12 bases between the two ends. Germline CDR1 SGHDN, CDR2 FVKESK. CDR3 in DNA: TGTGCCAGCAGCCAGGACCTGGACAGCTATGGCTACACCTTC. Its protein is CASSQDLDSYGYTF.

J is TRBJ2-1 and V is TRBV7-9, with a possible D match to TRBD2 (5 bases). The CDR3 covers 14 residues. V lost 5 bases and J lost 7, with 15 bases in between. CDR1 and CDR2 from the germline V gene are SEHNR and FQNEAQ (reference sequence). This CDR3 reads CASSLGPWRNEQFF. CDR3 bases: TGTGCCAGCAGCCTCGGGCCATGGAGGAATGAGCAGTTCTTC.

This chain connects TRBV7-9 to TRBJ2-7, with 8 bases lining up with TRBD1. CDR3 length equals 13 residues. After removal of 2 bases from V and 5 bases from J, the junction contained 2 bases not matched to a gene. The germline CDR1 and CDR2 sequences are SEHNR and FQNEAQ (reference sequence). Here the CDR3 DNA reads TGTGCCAGCAGCTTATGGGACAGGAACGAGCAGTACTTC. Encoded protein: CASSLWDRNEQYF.

This rearrangement joins TRBV20-1 to TRBJ1-2; D ambiguous. The germline V gene has CDR1 DFQATT and CDR2 SNEGSKA (reference sequence). V was shortened by 6 bases and J by 5 bases, with 7 bases between the two germline ends. This CDR3 has 10 amino acids. The CDR3 is CSAHGYGYTF. For the CDR3, the DNA is TGCAGTGCCCACGGGTATGGCTACACCTTC.

V gene TRBV6-6 combines with J gene TRBJ1-2; maybe TRBD1 (5 bases). Trimming took 1 base from V and 6 from J, leaving 6 bases between them. The CDR3 loop spans 12 amino acids. The germline gives CDR1 MNHNY, CDR2 SVGAGI (reference sequence). For the CDR3, the DNA is TGTGCCAGCAGTTACTTGGGGGATGGCTACACCTTC. Translation gives CASSYLGDGYTF.

The V call is TRBV11-2, the J call TRBJ1-4; possibly TRBD1 for D (6 bases). Trimming took off 3 bases at V and 4 bases at J, with 24 bases between the two ends. This CDR3 contains 19 residues. The germline V gene encodes CDR1 SGHAT and CDR2 FQNNGV. DNA for the CDR3: TGTGCCAGCAGCTTTATAGAGGGGGAGTTGGGGCGGTATAATGAAAAACTGTTTTTT. Translation: CASSFIEGELGRYNEKLFF.

The chain couples TRBV5-5 to TRBJ2-7; D is ambiguous. V was trimmed by 2 bases and J by 4 bases, leaving 10 bases between them. The CDR3 has 13 residues. Germline V CDR1 and CDR2: SGHKS, YYEKEE (reference sequence). The CDR3 DNA follows: TGTGCCAGCAGCTTTGGCAGAGAATACGAGCAGTACTTC. Translated, it gives CASSFGREYEQYF.

V and J are TRBV10-3 and TRBJ2-3; TRBD1 agrees at 11 bases. Germline V lookup: CDR1 ENHRY, CDR2 SYGVKD. J lost 3 bases, V lost 2 bases, and 4 bases had no gene match. The CDR3 is 16 amino acids. CDR3 protein: CAISEPGQGDTDTQYF. CDR3 sequence (DNA): TGTGCCATCAGTGAGCCGGGACAGGGGGATACAGATACGCAGTATTTT.

V usage is TRBV20-1 and J usage is TRBJ2-7; D not resolved. Germline CDR1 reads DFQATT; CDR2 reads SNEGSKA (reference sequence). The CDR3 is 10 residues long. V shed 5 bases and J shed 4 bases, with 6 bases lying between them. The CDR3 is CSASDYEQYF. The CDR3 DNA sequence: TGCAGTGCTTCTGATTACGAGCAGTACTTC.

This clone showed up just once. This rearrangement joins TRBV28 to TRBJ2-1; 8 bases are shared with TRBD2. The CDR3 is made up of 14 amino acids. Germline CDR1 and CDR2: MDHEN and SYDVKM. V dropped 6 bases and J dropped 3; count of bases not matched to a gene: 4. In nucleotides, the CDR3 is TGTGCCAGCAGAGGCGGGGGGATCTACAATGAGCAGTTCTTC. Its protein product is CASRGGGIYNEQFF.

The chain combines TRBV29-1 with TRBJ2-7; 8 positions agree with TRBD2. From germline, CDR1 is SQVTM and CDR2 ANQGSEA. V lost 5 bases to trimming and J lost 5 bases; unmatched junction nucleotides: 11. The CDR3 runs to 14 residues. CDR3 coding DNA: TGCAGCGTTAACTACGGGACTAGGGGGGACGAGCAGTACTTC. Its protein is CSVNYGTRGDEQYF.

As for this clone: A read error may account for a junction end that differs from germline. V and J are TRBV4-3 and TRBJ1-1; D not resolved. Per the germline V gene, CDR1 is LGHNA and CDR2 is YSLEER. The CDR3 contains 12 residues. The chain's CDR3 is CASSQESSGLLF. The CDR3 DNA sequence: TGCGCCAGCAGCCAAGAGTCATCCGGCCTACTCTTT.